The rows below give T cell receptor beta chains drawn from one sample of a study of blood T cell repertoires in COVID-19. The table came from immunoSEQ multiplex PCR; TCRdb's copy has only in-frame clones and leaves some out. This table has 200,000 to 300,000 clones, around 87% appearing once. The sample comprised peripheral blood. Receptors were obtained from a woman in her sixties or seventies with active or convalescent COVID-19. Each CDR3 is given without its conserved first and last residue. The order of the fields is V gene, J gene, CDR3 protein.

TRBV7-9,TRBJ2-7,ASSLRTEKY
TRBV4-3,TRBJ1-2,ASSQAPDSTYGYT
TRBV11-1,TRBJ1-1,ASSLQGVTEAF
TRBV10-1,TRBJ2-3,ASSADRGWTQY
TRBV15,TRBJ1-2,ATSKTGPLMRYT
TRBV18,TRBJ1-3,ASSPPGQLSGNTIY
TRBV3-1/TRBV3-2,TRBJ2-7,ASSWALSEQY
TRBV12-5,TRBJ2-2,ASGLGEKGQVVTGELF
TRBV7-2,TRBJ2-3,ASSLDGRGGRDTQY
TRBV10-3,TRBJ1-6,ATKIHQGDLNSPLH
TRBV24-1,TRBJ1-5,ATGQNQPQH
TRBV25-1,TRBJ1-3,ASKGAGNTIY
TRBV7-9,TRBJ2-5,ASSSQAYQETQY
TRBV7-2,TRBJ2-5,ASSLVGRQGGEETQY
TRBV10-2,TRBJ2-1,ASSLGQRNEQF
TRBV21-1,TRBJ2-3,ASSKKGGADTQY
TRBV5-1,TRBJ1-4,ASSPGGFGTNEKLF
TRBV18,TRBJ2-7,ASSRTGTDFYEQY
TRBV5-8,TRBJ2-3,ASSLGEVTDTQY
TRBV3-1/TRBV3-2,TRBJ2-7,ASSPGRQGASYEQY
TRBV2,TRBJ2-6,ASGGDSGANVLT
TRBV29-1,TRBJ1-2,SVDRTGGDYT
TRBV5-4,TRBJ2-5,ASSYPGGETQY
TRBV11-2,TRBJ2-1,ASSLRQSSYNEQF
TRBV10-3,TRBJ1-5,AISDSRGEPQH
TRBV3-1/TRBV3-2,TRBJ2-5,ASSQERRGVPRAN
TRBV19,TRBJ1-5,ASSGGTGYSNQPQH
TRBV27,TRBJ2-5,ASSTQRGTQY
TRBV7-9,TRBJ1-6,ASSPSRFPTSNSPLH
TRBV11-3,TRBJ2-5,ASSFGGDQETQY
TRBV18,TRBJ2-4,ASSPTGTLAKNIQY
TRBV2,TRBJ1-4,ASSDTGAVNEKLF
TRBV6-2/TRBV6-3,TRBJ1-2,ASSYSVNGYT
TRBV4-3,TRBJ1-2,ASSQERGVYGYT
TRBV3-1/TRBV3-2,TRBJ1-3,ASSQEVWGVGGNTIY
TRBV19,TRBJ1-2,ASSTTPTGGISGYT
TRBV6-2/TRBV6-3,TRBJ2-7,ASSYDRGSYEQY
TRBV27,TRBJ1-2,ASSRGTSPNYGYT
TRBV6-5,TRBJ1-2,ASSSGLEGDGYT
TRBV7-9,TRBJ1-1,ASSLASEAF
TRBV4-3,TRBJ1-1,ASSLTGLTEAF
TRBV9,TRBJ2-2,ASSALTGNTGELF
TRBV5-8,TRBJ1-2,ASGERTGGNYGYT
TRBV6-1,TRBJ2-1,ASSETGSDNEQF
TRBV5-5,TRBJ2-7,ASSWGTTEYEQY
TRBV28,TRBJ1-4,ASRPEGGGNEKLF
TRBV27,TRBJ2-5,ASSFRISGVTSGEKETQY
TRBV5-1,TRBJ1-1,ASSLPGKYEAF
TRBV6-5,TRBJ2-5,ASSGPLTGETQY
TRBV18,TRBJ1-2,ASSPGVVMGGGYT
TRBV24-1,TRBJ1-4,ATSDPGTGVEKLF
TRBV7-2,TRBJ1-5,ASSLQQAQPQH
TRBV6-5,TRBJ1-2,ASSPGKGYGYT
TRBV24-1,TRBJ1-3,ATPGTAGNTIY
TRBV24-1,TRBJ2-5,ATSDSSGQGRQETQY
TRBV9,TRBJ2-7,ASSVGGRSKSYEQY
TRBV6-4,TRBJ1-5,ASSGRLNQPQH
TRBV2,TRBJ2-5,ASRAGQGSQETQY
TRBV19,TRBJ2-1,ASEGDFYNEQF